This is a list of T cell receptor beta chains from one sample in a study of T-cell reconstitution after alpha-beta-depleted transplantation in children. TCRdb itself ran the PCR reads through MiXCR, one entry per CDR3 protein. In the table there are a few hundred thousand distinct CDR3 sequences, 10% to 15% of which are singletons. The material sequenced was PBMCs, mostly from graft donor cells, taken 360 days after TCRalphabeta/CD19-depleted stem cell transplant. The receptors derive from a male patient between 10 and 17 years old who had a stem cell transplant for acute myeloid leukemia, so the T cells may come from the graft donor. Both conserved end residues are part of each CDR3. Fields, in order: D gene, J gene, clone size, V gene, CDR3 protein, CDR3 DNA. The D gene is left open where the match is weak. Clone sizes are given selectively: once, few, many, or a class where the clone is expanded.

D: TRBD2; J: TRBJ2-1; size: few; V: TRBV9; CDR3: CASSVVPWTGTSGTYNEQFF; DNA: TGTGCCAGCAGCGTAGTCCCCTGGACAGGGACTAGCGGGACCTACAATGAGCAGTTCTTC
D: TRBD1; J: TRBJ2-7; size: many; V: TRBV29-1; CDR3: CSVFPGQGVNEQYF; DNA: TGCAGCGTATTCCCGGGACAGGGTGTCAACGAGCAGTACTTC
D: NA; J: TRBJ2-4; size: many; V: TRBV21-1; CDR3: CASSIPGQKNIQYF; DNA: TGTGCCAGCAGCATACCGGGACAGAAAAACATTCAGTACTTC
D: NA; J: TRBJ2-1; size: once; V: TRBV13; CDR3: CASSFKEAYNEQFF; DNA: TGTGCCAGCAGCTTCAAAGAGGCCTACAATGAGCAGTTCTTC
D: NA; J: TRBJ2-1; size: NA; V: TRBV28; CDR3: CASTPQTNEQFF; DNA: TGTGCCAGCACCCCCCAGACCAATGAGCAGTTCTTC
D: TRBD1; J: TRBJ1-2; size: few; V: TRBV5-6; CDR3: CASRNPGQSYGYTF; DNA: TGTGCCAGCAGGAACCCGGGACAGAGCTATGGCTACACCTTC
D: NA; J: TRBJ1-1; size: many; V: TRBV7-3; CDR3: CASSLGERTEAFF; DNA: TGTGCCAGCAGCTTAGGGGAGAGGACTGAAGCTTTCTTT
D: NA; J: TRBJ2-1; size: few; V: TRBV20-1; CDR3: CSAPSGQISSYNEQFF; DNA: TGCAGTGCCCCATCGGGGCAGATAAGCTCCTACAATGAGCAGTTCTTC
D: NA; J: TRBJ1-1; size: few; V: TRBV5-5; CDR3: CASSWDLLNTEAFF; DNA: TGTGCCAGCAGCTGGGATCTTCTGAACACTGAAGCTTTCTTT
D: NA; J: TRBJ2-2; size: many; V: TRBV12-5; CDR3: CASGLVKNFANTGELFF; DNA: TGTGCTAGTGGTTTGGTAAAGAACTTCGCGAACACCGGGGAGCTGTTTTTT
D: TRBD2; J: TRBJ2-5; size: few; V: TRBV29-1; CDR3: CSVGRTSYQETQYF; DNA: TGCAGCGTTGGGAGGACTAGCTACCAAGAGACCCAGTACTTC
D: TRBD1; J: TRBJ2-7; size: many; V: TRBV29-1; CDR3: CSVEVGQGIFEQYF; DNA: TGCAGCGTTGAAGTAGGACAGGGGATTTTCGAGCAGTACTTC
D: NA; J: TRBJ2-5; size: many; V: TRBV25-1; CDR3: CASSSGEVLGETQYF; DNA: TGTGCCAGCAGTTCCGGGGAAGTATTAGGCGAGACCCAGTACTTC
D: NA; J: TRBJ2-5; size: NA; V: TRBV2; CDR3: CAIIEETQYF; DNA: TGTGCCATAATCGAGGAGACCCAGTACTTC
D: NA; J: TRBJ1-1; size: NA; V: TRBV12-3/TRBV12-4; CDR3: CASSLVRDTEAFF; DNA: TGTGCCAGCAGTTTAGTAAGGGACACTGAAGCTTTCTTT
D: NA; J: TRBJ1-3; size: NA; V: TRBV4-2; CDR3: CASSHGEGRRENTIYF; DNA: TGTGCCAGCAGCCATGGGGAGGGACGACGAGAAAACACCATATATTTT
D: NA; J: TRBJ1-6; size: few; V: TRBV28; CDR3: CASSLYGTAPLHF; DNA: TGTGCCAGCAGTTTATACGGGACGGCACCCCTCCACTTT
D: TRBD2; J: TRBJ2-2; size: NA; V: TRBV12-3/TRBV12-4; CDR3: CASSFWGGTGELFF; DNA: TGTGCCAGCAGTTTTTGGGGGGGCACCGGGGAGCTGTTTTTT
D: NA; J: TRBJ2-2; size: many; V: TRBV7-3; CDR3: CASSWSNTRELFF; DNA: TGTGCCAGCAGCTGGTCGAACACCAGGGAGCTGTTTTTT
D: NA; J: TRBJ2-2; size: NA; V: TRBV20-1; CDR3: CSAEGPGVAGELFF; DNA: TGCAGTGCTGAGGGACCCGGAGTCGCCGGGGAGCTGTTTTTT
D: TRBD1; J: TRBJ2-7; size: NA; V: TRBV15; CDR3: CATSREGQLGEQYF; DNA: TGTGCCACCAGCAGAGAGGGACAGCTAGGCGAGCAGTACTTC
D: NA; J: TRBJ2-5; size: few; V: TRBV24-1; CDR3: CATSEAGGRETQYF; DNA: TGTGCCACCAGTGAGGCAGGGGGGAGGGAGACCCAGTACTTC
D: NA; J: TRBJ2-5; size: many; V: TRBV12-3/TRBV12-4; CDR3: CASSLGQGSISGQYF; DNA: TGTGCCAGCAGTTTAGGGCAAGGGAGTATATCGGGCCAGTACTTC
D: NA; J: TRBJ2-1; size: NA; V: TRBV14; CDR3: CASSREFTRDSSSYNEQFF; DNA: TGTGCCAGCAGCCGAGAATTTACGAGGGACTCCAGCTCCTACAATGAGCAGTTCTTC
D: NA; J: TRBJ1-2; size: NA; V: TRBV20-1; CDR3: CSASKVGAWINGYTF; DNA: TGCAGTGCTAGTAAAGTGGGGGCGTGGATCAATGGCTACACCTTC
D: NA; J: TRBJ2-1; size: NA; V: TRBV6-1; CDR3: CASGGNRVNNEQFF; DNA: TGTGCCAGCGGGGGGAACAGGGTAAACAATGAGCAGTTCTTC
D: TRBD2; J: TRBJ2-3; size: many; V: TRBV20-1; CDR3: CSATSPASGGDTDTQYF; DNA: TGCAGTGCTACTTCTCCGGCCAGCGGGGGGGACACAGATACGCAGTATTTT
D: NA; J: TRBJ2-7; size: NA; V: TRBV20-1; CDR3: CSARDPGVPYEQYF; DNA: TGCAGTGCTAGAGATCCCGGGGTCCCCTACGAGCAGTACTTC
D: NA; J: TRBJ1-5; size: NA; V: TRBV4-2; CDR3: CASSQTTDSNQPQHF; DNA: TGTGCCAGCAGCCAAACAACAGATAGCAATCAGCCCCAGCATTTT
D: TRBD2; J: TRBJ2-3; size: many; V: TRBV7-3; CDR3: CASRLAGGGDTQYF; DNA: TGTGCCAGCAGACTAGCGGGAGGCGGAGATACGCAGTATTTT
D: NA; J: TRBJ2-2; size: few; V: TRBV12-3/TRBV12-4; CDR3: CASAWGGFGELFF; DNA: TGTGCCAGCGCCTGGGGGGGCTTCGGGGAGCTGTTTTTT
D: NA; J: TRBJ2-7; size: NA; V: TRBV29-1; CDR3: CSVELWSEQYF; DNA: TGCAGCGTTGAATTATGGAGCGAGCAGTACTTC
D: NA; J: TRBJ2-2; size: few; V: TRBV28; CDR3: CASNTAGIYTGELFF; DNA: TGTGCCAGCAATACGGCGGGAATTTACACCGGGGAGCTGTTTTTT
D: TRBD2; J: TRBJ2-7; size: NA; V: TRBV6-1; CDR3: CASSASGAYEQYF; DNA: TGTGCCAGCAGTGCTAGCGGGGCTTACGAGCAGTACTTC
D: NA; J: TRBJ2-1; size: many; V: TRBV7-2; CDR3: CASSSPIRLTNEQFF; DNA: TGTGCCAGCAGCTCTCCTATAAGATTAACGAATGAGCAGTTCTTC
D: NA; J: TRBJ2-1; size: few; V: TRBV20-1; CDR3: CSARGGFWDEQFF; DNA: TGCAGTGCTAGAGGGGGGTTTTGGGATGAGCAGTTCTTC
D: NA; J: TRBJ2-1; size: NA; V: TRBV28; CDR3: CASSLELGPYNEQFF; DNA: TGTGCCAGCAGTCTAGAACTAGGGCCCTACAATGAGCAGTTCTTC
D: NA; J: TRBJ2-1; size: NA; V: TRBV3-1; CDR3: CASSQVSLEQFF; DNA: TGTGCCAGCAGCCAAGTTTCTCTTGAGCAGTTCTTC
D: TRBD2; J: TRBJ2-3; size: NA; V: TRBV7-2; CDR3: CASSLIMVAGVLDTQYF; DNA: TGTGCCAGCAGCTTAATAATGGTAGCGGGAGTTTTAGATACGCAGTATTTT
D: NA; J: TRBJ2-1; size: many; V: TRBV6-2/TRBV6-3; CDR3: CASSYGQTTYNEQFF; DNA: TGTGCCAGCAGTTACGGGCAGACTACCTACAATGAGCAGTTCTTC
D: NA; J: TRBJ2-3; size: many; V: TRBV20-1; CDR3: CSGEAGFPDTQYF; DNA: TGCAGTGGGGAGGCGGGTTTCCCAGATACGCAGTATTTT
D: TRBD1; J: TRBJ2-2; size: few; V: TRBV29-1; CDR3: CSVEVGSGTGSTGELFF; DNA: TGCAGCGTTGAAGTGGGGTCCGGGACAGGCAGCACCGGGGAGCTGTTTTTT
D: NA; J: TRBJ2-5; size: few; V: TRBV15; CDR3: CATSAGTLQETQYF; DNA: TGTGCCACCAGCGCTGGGACCCTCCAAGAGACCCAGTACTTC
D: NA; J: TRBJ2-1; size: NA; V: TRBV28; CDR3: CASSPRISGVRFF; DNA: TGTGCCAGCAGCCCACGGATTAGCGGCGTAAGGTTCTTC
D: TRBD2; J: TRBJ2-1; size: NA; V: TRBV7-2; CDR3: CASSLAGLAGAINEQFF; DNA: TGTGCCAGCAGCTTAGCGGGACTAGCGGGAGCTATTAATGAGCAGTTCTTC